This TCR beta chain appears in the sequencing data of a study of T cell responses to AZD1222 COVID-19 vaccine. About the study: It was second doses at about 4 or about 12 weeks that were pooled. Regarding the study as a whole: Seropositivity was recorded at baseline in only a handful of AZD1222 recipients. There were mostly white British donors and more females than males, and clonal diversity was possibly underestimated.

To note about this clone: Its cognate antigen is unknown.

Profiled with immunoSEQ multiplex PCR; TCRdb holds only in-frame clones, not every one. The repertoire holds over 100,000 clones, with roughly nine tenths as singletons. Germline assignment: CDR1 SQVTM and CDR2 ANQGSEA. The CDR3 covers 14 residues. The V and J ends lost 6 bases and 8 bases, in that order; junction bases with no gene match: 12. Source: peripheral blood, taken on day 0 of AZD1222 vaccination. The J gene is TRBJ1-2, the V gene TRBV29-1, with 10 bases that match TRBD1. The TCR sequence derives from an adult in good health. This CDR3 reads CSVLVAGTGEGYTF. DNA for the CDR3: TGCAGCGTACTGGTAGCCGGGACAGGGGAAGGCTACACCTTC.